Detailed here is one T cell receptor (beta chain). Its specificity is unknown. The CDR3 runs 15 residues. V was pared by 1 base and J by 2 bases, with 11 bases between. Germline loops: CDR1 SGHTA, CDR2 FQGNSA. Documented treatment: oral pan-JAK inhibitor, 5-10 mg twice daily. It was cDNA, reverse transcribed from extracted RNA, that served as the sequencing template. The protocol was immunoSEQ multiplex PCR, while the TCRdb copy is restricted to in-frame clones and leaves out a portion. The sample records roughly 120,000 clones, approximately 55% being singletons. This sample is drawn from a study of CD8+ T cells in alopecia areata. Regarding the study as a whole: When scalp samples are sequenced, resident alphabeta T cells of normal skin are also captured. Just one nonresponder means the tie between baseline CD8+ expansion and response stays uncertain. For patients receiving tofacitinib, scalp clonality and expanded CD8+ clones among the top 100 significantly decreased.

This sample comprised CD4+ T cells sorted from blood, obtained at week 24, from a patient treated with tofacitinib. This sequence joins TRBV7-2 and TRBJ1-2; no reliable D call. The TCR comes from a human donor with alopecia areata. The CDR3 DNA reads as TGTGCCAGCAGCTTAGATCGGGCGGCAAACTATGGCTACACCTTC. It specifies CASSLDRAANYGYTF.